This T cell receptor (beta chain) was recovered during a study of shared clonotypes between healthy human individuals. Replicate sorted-subset PCRs were loaded with around 220 ng DNA, 29,000 or so T cell genomes. Only in-frame clones appear in the TCRdb table, and some are missing; sequencing was by immunoSEQ multiplex PCR. The table includes 2.3 million or so clones, over 85% detected once. Germline CDR1 and CDR2: LNHDA and SQIVND (reference sequence). The CDR3 has 15 amino acids. V was pared by 10 bases and J by 3 bases, with 11 bases of the junction left unmatched. The receptor was derived from a man aged 18 to 30 in good health. Some clones in this sample may be carry-over from other donors' samples. The chain carries TRBV19 and TRBJ1-2, with TRBD1 identical over 10 bases. The sequenced sample was naive CD4+ T cells from PBMCs. Subset denoted: CD45RA+ positively selected. This CDR3 reads CATNSRDRGYYGYTF. The CDR3 coding sequence is TGTGCCACGAACAGCCGGGACAGGGGTTACTATGGCTACACCTTC.